The 25 T cell receptor beta chains presented below share a single source sample, sequenced in a study of OX40 agonist ivuxolimab in advanced cancers. Only in-frame clones appear in the TCRdb table, and some are missing; sequencing was by immunoSEQ multiplex PCR. The data hold roughly 72,000 clones, with more than 65% observed a single time. The sequenced sample was CD4+ or CD8+ T cells sorted from blood, obtained in a trial of the OX40 agonist ivuxolimab. The receptors here all came from an adult with an advanced solid tumor such as melanoma, head and neck, liver or kidney cancer.

This chain joins TRBV10-1 and TRBJ2-2; D possibly corresponds to TRBD2 (6 bases). CDR3 length: 16 residues. V gave up 2 bases and J gave up 1 base, with 11 bases separating them. Germline loops: CDR1 WNHNN, CDR2 SYGVQD (reference sequence). The CDR3, as DNA: TGCGCCAGCAGTGAGGGCGGGACGGTGAACACCGGGGAGCTGTTTTTT. This sequence encodes CASSEGGTVNTGELFF.

V usage is TRBV4-2 and J usage is TRBJ1-2; D is unclear. Trimming shortened V by 0 bases and J by 5 bases, and 13 bases separated the two germline ends. CDR1 is LGHNA, CDR2 YNFKEQ, per germline. This CDR3 is 15 amino acids long. The CDR3 loop reads CASSQDFPSLYGYTF. For the CDR3, the DNA is TGTGCCAGCAGCCAAGATTTCCCCTCTCTGTATGGCTACACCTTC.

The chain uses TRBV25-1 and TRBJ2-5; no reliable D call. The CDR3 consists of 16 residues. V was trimmed by 4 bases and J by 0 bases, leaving 15 bases between them. CDR1 is MGHDK and CDR2 is SYGVNS in the germline V gene. Written as DNA, the CDR3 is TGTGCCAGCAGTGGGCTTGGCTCTCCGTACCAAGAGACCCAGTACTTC. This sequence encodes CASSGLGSPYQETQYF.

The chain is built from TRBV2 and TRBJ2-5; 9 positions match TRBD1. This CDR3 is 15 amino acids long. The germline V gene has CDR1 SNHLY and CDR2 FYNNEI. V dropped 5 bases and J dropped 4; count of bases not matched to a gene: 8. CDR3 sequence (DNA): TGTGCCAGCAGTTTACAGGGGGCTTCAGGAGAGACCCAGTACTTC. Residues: CASSLQGASGETQYF.

V is TRBV19 and J is TRBJ1-2; 7 nucleotides match TRBD1. Trimming took 10 bases from V and 2 from J; bases not matched to a gene: 13. The CDR3 consists of 15 residues. CDR1 and CDR2 from the germline V gene are LNHDA and SQIVND (reference sequence). The CDR3 DNA reads TGTGCCACCCAGGGGGAAGACCTCGGGAACTATGGCTACACCTTC. Protein: CATQGEDLGNYGYTF.

The chain carries TRBV10-3 and TRBJ1-1, with D possibly TRBD1 on 5 matching bases. V lost 6 bases, J lost 1 base, and 12 bases lay in between. The CDR3 is 14 amino acids. Germline loops: CDR1 ENHRY, CDR2 SYGVKD. The CDR3 is CAIRARQGNTEAFF. Written as DNA, the CDR3 is TGTGCCATCAGGGCCCGGCAGGGGAACACTGAAGCTTTCTTT.

The rearrangement links TRBV7-3 to TRBJ2-2; 9 positions agree with TRBD1. The V gene end was trimmed by 4 bases and the J gene end by 4 bases; junction bases not matched to a gene: 4. The CDR3 extends over 15 amino acids. Germline V gives CDR1 SGHTA, CDR2 FQGTGA. The CDR3 spells CASSWGQGGTGELFF. The DNA of the CDR3 is TGTGCCAGCAGCTGGGGACAGGGCGGCACCGGGGAGCTGTTTTTT.

The chain is built from TRBV30 and TRBJ1-2; D is undetermined. Per the germline V gene, CDR1 is GTSNPN and CDR2 is SVGIG (reference sequence). The CDR3 runs 11 residues. Trimming removed 4 bases at V and 5 bases at J, with 8 bases between. The CDR3 nucleotides read TGTGCCTGGACTGAACTGTATGGCTACACCTTC. Amino acids: CAWTELYGYTF. Complete variable domain (other parts from reference TRBV30 and TRBJ1-2): SQTIHQWPATLVQPVGSPLSLECTVEGTSNPNLYWYRQAAGRGLQLLFYSVGIGQISSEVPQNLSASRPQDRQFILSSKKLLLSDSGFYLCAWTELYGYTFGSGTRLTVV.

The V call is TRBV2, the J call TRBJ1-5; D is ambiguous. The CDR3 has 17 amino acids. V was clipped by 6 bases and J by 3 bases, with 21 bases between them. Germline V CDR1 and CDR2: SNHLY, FYNNEI. The CDR3 region has the DNA TGTGCCAGCAGAGACGGCCCCGACGCATTATACAATCAGCCCCAGCATTTT. Translating it yields CASRDGPDALYNQPQHF.

The chain uses TRBV5-1 and TRBJ1-3; D is perhaps TRBD1 (6 bases). The CDR3 has 16 amino acids. V gave up 4 bases and J gave up 2 bases, with 16 bases separating them. From germline, CDR1 is SGHRS and CDR2 YFSETQ. The CDR3 nucleotides read TGCGCCAGCAGCGAACAGGGTATCGGGACTGGAAACACCATATATTTT. Translated: CASSEQGIGTGNTIYF.

This chain links TRBV5-1 with TRBJ1-1; tentatively, D is TRBD1 (5 bases). Germline lookup yields CDR1 SGHRS and CDR2 YFSETQ. The V end lost 6 bases, the J end lost 5 bases, and 17 bases lay between the germline ends. The CDR3 covers 14 residues. The chain's CDR3 is CASTVRGLGTEAFF. The CDR3 DNA follows: TGCGCCAGCACCGTTAGGGGATTGGGTACTGAAGCTTTCTTT.

CDR3 protein: CASSPGTRGETQYF. DNA of the CDR3: TGTGCCAGCTCACCAGGAACTAGGGGGGAGACCCAGTACTTC. V is TRBV18 and J is TRBJ2-5; D is possibly TRBD1 (6 bases). Trimming took 2 bases from V and 5 from J, leaving 12 bases between them. The CDR3 contains 14 residues. CDR1 is KGHSH, CDR2 LQKENI, per germline. The variable domain in full, with the rest retrieved from reference TRBV18 and TRBJ2-5, is NAGVMQNPRHLVRRRGQEARLRCSPMKGHSHVYWYRQLPEEGLKFMVYLQKENIIDESGMPKERFSAEFPKEGPSILRIQQVVRGDSAAYFCASSPGTRGETQYFGPGTRLLVL.

The chain is built from TRBV5-1 and TRBJ2-5; 9 nucleotides align to TRBD1. Germline V lookup: CDR1 SGHRS, CDR2 YFSETQ. The CDR3 is made up of 15 amino acids. The junction had 6 bases not matched to a gene; V was cut back by 4 bases and J by 2 bases. CDR3: CASSPTGGQQETQYF. DNA for the CDR3: TGCGCCAGCAGCCCTACAGGGGGCCAACAAGAGACCCAGTACTTC.

For the CDR3, the DNA is TGCGCCAGGGCAAGGACTAGCGGGGCCTACGAGCAGTACTTC. The encoded protein is CARARTSGAYEQYF. The chain couples TRBV5-1 to TRBJ2-7; 12 bases fit TRBD2. The CDR3 is made up of 14 amino acids. Per the germline V gene, CDR1 is SGHRS and CDR2 is YFSETQ. J was trimmed by 2 bases and V by 8 bases; bases with no gene match: 5.

The chain employs TRBV4-2 and TRBJ2-5, with 10 bases that match TRBD1. The end of the DNA is better explained by TRBJ2-7, so the J call may be wrong. The germline CDR1 and CDR2 sequences are LGHNA and YNFKEQ. This CDR3 is built from 16 residues. The CDR3 coding sequence is TGTGCCAGCAGCCAAAGATCGGGACAGGGGCGGGACGAGCAGTACTTC. Translation: CASSQRSGQGRDEQYF.

A few counts support this clone. The chain carries TRBV7-2 and TRBJ1-2; no reliable D call. The CDR3 runs to 16 residues. Germline CDR1 reads SGHTA; CDR2 reads FQGNSA. Trimming pared 3 bases from V and 6 bases from J, leaving 20 bases between. CDR3 sequence (DNA): TGTGCCAGCAGCTTGCAGACCTATACTACCGTGGATGGCTACACCTTC. This encodes CASSLQTYTTVDGYTF.

V and J are TRBV5-4 and TRBJ1-1; 7 nucleotides match TRBD1. V was clipped by 4 bases and J by 6 bases; unmatched bases: 9. The germline CDR1 and CDR2 sequences are SGHNT and YYREEE (reference sequence). CDR3 length: 14 residues. The CDR3 here is CASSTPGQSSEAFF. Written as DNA, the CDR3 is TGTGCCAGCAGCACGCCGGGACAGTCCTCTGAAGCTTTCTTT.

CDR3 nucleotide sequence: TGTGCCAGTAGTATTAAGGCGCAGGCGAACACTGAAGCTTTCTTT. Translated: CASSIKAQANTEAFF. This chain uses TRBV19 with TRBJ1-1; D uncertain. The CDR3 loop spans 15 amino acids. The ends were cut back, 3 bases at V and 1 base at J, with 12 bases in the middle. From germline, CDR1 is LNHDA and CDR2 SQIVND (reference sequence).

This chain joins TRBV14 and TRBJ1-5; the D is unclear. V lost 0 bases to trimming and J lost 10 bases, with 16 bases between them. The CDR3 length is 15 residues. Per germline, CDR1 SGHDN and CDR2 FVKESK. This CDR3 reads CASSQDHPIEGPQHF. For the CDR3, the DNA is TGTGCCAGCAGCCAAGATCACCCGATCGAAGGACCCCAGCATTTT.

The chain uses TRBV4-2 and TRBJ2-2; D may be TRBD2 (6 bases). Trimming took off 2 bases at V and 0 bases at J, with 10 bases between the two ends. The CDR3 contains 16 residues. Germline V gene lookup returns CDR1 LGHNA and CDR2 YNFKEQ. CDR3 nucleotides: TGTGCCAGCAGCCAACCCGGGAGCGCGAACACCGGGGAGCTGTTTTTT. It encodes CASSQPGSANTGELFF.

V gene TRBV18 combines with J gene TRBJ2-7; TRBD1 aligns across 10 bases. Germline values: CDR1 KGHSH, CDR2 LQKENI. This CDR3 has 13 residues. Trimming removed 5 bases from V and 7 bases from J; junction bases left unmatched: 5. CDR3 region: CASSFGQGVEQYF. CDR3 in DNA: TGTGCCAGCTCATTTGGACAGGGGGTTGAGCAGTACTTC.

The sample holds one count of this clone. The chain carries TRBV23-1 and TRBJ1-1, with 7 bases fitting TRBD1. TRBV23-1 is noted as an ORF with a role that remains uncertain. The junction had 9 bases not matched to a gene; V was cut back by 10 bases and J by 1 base. There are 14 residues in the CDR3. The CDR3 bases are TGCGCCATTTCGCGACAGGGTGAGAACACTGAAGCTTTCTTT. Residues: CAISRQGENTEAFF.

The chain combines TRBV28 with TRBJ1-4; D remains ambiguous. The V end was cut by 3 bases, the J end by 5 bases, with 10 bases between. The CDR3 has 14 amino acids. From germline, CDR1 is MDHEN and CDR2 SYDVKM. The CDR3 here is CASSLGGSNEKLFF. CDR3 coding DNA: TGTGCCAGCAGTTTGGGAGGGTCAAATGAAAAACTGTTTTTT.

This clone appeared once. The V gene is TRBV6-1, the J gene TRBJ1-5; 7 positions match TRBD1. With V trimmed by 6 bases and J by 4 bases, 3 bases remained unmatched. Germline V gives CDR1 MNHNS, CDR2 SASEGT. The CDR3 has 13 amino acids. CDR3 nucleotide sequence: TGTGCCAGCAGCGTACAGGGGAATCAGCCCCAGCATTTT. Translating it yields CASSVQGNQPQHF.

The gene calls are TRBV5-1 and TRBJ1-4; no clear D. This CDR3 comprises 15 residues. The V gene's germline CDR1 is SGHRS and CDR2 YFSETQ. Trimming shortened V by 4 bases and J by 4 bases, and 14 bases separated the two germline ends. As DNA, the CDR3 is TGCGCCAGCAGCCCCGTAATGGGCCTTAATGAAAAACTGTTTTTT. As protein: CASSPVMGLNEKLFF.